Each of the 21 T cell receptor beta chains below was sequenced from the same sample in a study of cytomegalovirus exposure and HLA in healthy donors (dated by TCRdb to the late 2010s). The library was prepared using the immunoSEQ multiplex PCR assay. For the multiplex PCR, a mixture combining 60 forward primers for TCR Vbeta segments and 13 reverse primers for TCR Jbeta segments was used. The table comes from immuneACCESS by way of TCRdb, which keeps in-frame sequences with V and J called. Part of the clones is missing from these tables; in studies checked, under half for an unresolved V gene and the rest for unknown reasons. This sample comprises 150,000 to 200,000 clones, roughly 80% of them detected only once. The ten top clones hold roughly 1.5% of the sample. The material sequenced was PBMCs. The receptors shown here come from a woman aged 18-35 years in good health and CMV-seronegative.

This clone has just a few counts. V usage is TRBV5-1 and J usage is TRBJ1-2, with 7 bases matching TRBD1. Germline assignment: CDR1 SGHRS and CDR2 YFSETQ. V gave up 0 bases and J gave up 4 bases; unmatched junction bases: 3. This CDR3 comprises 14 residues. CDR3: CASSLGTGPYGYTF. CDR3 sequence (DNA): TGCGCCAGCAGCTTGGGGACAGGACCCTATGGCTACACCTTC. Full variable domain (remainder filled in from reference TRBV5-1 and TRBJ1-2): KAGVTQTPRYLIKTRGQQVTLSCSPISGHRSVSWYQQTPGQGLQFLFEYFSETQRNKGNFPGRFSGRQFSNSRSEMNVSTLELGDSALYLCASSLGTGPYGYTFGSGTRLTVV.

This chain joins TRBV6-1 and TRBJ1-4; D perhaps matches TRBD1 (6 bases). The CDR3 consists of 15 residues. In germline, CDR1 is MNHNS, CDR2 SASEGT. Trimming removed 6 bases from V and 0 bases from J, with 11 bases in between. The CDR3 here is CASRGEGATNEKLFF. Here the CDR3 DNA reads TGTGCCAGCAGAGGGGAGGGGGCAACTAATGAAAAACTGTTTTTT.

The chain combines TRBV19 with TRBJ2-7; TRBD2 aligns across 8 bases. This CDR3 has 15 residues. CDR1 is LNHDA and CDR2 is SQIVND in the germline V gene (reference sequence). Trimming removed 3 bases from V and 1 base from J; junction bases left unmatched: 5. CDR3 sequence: CASSISSGPSYEQYV. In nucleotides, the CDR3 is TGTGCCAGTAGTATCTCTAGCGGGCCGTCCTACGAGCAGTACGTC.

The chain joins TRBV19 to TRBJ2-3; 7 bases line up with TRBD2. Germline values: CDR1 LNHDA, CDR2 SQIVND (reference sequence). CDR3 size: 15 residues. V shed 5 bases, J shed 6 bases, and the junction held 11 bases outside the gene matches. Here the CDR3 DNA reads TGTGCCAGTAGTGCCGCTAGCGGCCTTGCGGATACGCAGTATTTT. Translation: CASSAASGLADTQYF.

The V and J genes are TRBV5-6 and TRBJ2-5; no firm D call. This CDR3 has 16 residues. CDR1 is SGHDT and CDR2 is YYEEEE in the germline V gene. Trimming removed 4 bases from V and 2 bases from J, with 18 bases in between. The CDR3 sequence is CASSVASWSQQETQYF. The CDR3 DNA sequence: TGTGCCAGCAGCGTGGCGTCCTGGTCACAGCAAGAGACCCAGTACTTC.

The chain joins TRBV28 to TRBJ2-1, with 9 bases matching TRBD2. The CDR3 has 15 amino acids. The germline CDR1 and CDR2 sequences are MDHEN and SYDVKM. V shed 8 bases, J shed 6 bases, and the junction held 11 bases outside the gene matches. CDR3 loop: CASEPPGLASNEQFF. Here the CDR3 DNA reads TGTGCCAGCGAACCACCGGGACTAGCTTCCAATGAGCAGTTCTTC.

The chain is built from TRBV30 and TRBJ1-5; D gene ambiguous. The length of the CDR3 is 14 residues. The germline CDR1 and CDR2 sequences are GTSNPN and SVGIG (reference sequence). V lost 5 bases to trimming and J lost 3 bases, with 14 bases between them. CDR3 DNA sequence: TGTGCCTGGGGTACCGGACTGTCCAATCAGCCCCAGCATTTT. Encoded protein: CAWGTGLSNQPQHF.

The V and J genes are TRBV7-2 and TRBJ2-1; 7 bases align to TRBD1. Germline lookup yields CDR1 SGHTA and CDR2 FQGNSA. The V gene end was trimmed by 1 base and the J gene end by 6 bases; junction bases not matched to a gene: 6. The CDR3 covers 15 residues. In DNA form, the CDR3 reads TGTGCCAGCAGCTTAGGAGGGACAGACTTCAATGAGCAGTTCTTC. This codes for CASSLGGTDFNEQFF.

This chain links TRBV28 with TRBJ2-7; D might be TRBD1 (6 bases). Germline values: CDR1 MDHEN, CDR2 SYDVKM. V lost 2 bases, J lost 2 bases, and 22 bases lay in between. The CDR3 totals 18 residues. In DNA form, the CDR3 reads TGTGCCAGCAGTTTAGTATATTCGGGACACCCCGTTACCTACGAGCAGTACTTC. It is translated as CASSLVYSGHPVTYEQYF.

Here the CDR3 DNA reads TGTGCCAGCAGCAAAGCGGGAGTCCCGACCCAGTACTTC. It codes for CASSKAGVPTQYF. The rearrangement uses TRBV5-4 and TRBJ2-5; 8 bases map to TRBD2. The CDR3 consists of 13 residues. Germline CDR1 reads SGHNT; CDR2 reads YYREEE (reference sequence). With V trimmed by 4 bases and J by 7 bases, 6 bases remained unmatched.

The CDR3 spells CASSVAVGQPNTGELFF. CDR3 DNA: TGTGCCAGCAGCGTAGCGGTGGGACAGCCGAACACCGGGGAGCTGTTTTTT. This sequence joins TRBV9 and TRBJ2-2; 7 bases are a match to TRBD1. V lost 0 bases, J lost 0 bases, and 5 bases stayed unmatched. The length of the CDR3 is 17 residues. Germline CDR1 SGDLS, CDR2 YYNGEE.

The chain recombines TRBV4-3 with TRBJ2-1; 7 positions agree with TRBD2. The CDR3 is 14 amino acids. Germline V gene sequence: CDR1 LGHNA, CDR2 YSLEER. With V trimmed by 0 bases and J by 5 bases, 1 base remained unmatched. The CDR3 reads CASSQEREDNEQFF. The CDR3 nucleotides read TGCGCCAGCAGCCAAGAACGGGAGGACAATGAGCAGTTCTTC.

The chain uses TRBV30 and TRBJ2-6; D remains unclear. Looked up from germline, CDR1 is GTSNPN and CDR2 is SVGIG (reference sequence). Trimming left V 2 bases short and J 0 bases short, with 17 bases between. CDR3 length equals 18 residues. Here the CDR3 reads CAWSFSRKGLSGANVLTF. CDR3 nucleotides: TGTGCCTGGAGTTTTTCCAGGAAAGGTCTCTCTGGGGCCAACGTCCTGACTTTC.

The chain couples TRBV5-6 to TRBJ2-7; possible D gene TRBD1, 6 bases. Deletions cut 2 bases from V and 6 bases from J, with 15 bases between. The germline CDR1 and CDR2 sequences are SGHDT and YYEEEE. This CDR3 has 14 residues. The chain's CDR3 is CASSFRQGSPEQYF. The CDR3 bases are TGTGCCAGCAGCTTTAGGCAGGGGTCGCCCGAGCAGTACTTC. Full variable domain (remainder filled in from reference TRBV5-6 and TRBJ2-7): DAGVTQSPTHLIKTRGQQVTLRCSPKSGHDTVSWYQQALGQGPQFIFQYYEEEERQRGNFPDRFSGHQFPNYSSELNVNALLLGDSALYLCASSFRQGSPEQYFGPGTRLTVT.

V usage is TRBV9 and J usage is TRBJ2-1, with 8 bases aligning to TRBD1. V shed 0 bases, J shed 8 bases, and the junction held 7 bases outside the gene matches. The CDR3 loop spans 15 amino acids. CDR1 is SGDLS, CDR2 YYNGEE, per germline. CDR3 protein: CASSVEDREYDEQFF. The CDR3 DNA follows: TGTGCCAGCAGCGTAGAGGACAGGGAATATGATGAGCAGTTCTTC.

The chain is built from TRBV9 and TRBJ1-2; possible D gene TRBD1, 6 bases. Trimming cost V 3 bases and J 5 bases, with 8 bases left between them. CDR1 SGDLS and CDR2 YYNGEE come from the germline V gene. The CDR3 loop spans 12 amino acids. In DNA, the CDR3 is TGTGCCAGCAGCGGAGACAGGTATGGCTACACCTTC. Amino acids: CASSGDRYGYTF.

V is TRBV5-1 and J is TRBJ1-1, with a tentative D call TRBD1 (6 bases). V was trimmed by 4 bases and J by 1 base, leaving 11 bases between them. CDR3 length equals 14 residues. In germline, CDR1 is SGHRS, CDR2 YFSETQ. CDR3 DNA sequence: TGCGCCAGCAGCACGTGGACAGCGAACACTGAAGCTTTCTTT. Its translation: CASSTWTANTEAFF. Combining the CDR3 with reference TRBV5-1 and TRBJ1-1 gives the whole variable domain KAGVTQTPRYLIKTRGQQVTLSCSPISGHRSVSWYQQTPGQGLQFLFEYFSETQRNKGNFPGRFSGRQFSNSRSEMNVSTLELGDSALYLCASSTWTANTEAFFGQGTRLTVV.

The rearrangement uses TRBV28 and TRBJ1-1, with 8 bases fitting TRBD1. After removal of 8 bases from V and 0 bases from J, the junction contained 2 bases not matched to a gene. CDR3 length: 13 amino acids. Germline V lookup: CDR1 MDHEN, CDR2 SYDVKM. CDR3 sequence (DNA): TGTGCCAGCTGGGGACAGGTGAACACTGAAGCTTTCTTT. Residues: CASWGQVNTEAFF.

CDR3 region: CASSIGKTNSQRYNEQFF. The CDR3 coding sequence is TGTGCCAGTAGTATCGGAAAGACTAACTCCCAGAGGTACAATGAGCAGTTCTTC. The genes are TRBV19 and TRBJ2-1, with a tentative D call TRBD2 (5 bases). Germline-derived CDR1 and CDR2 are LNHDA and SQIVND (reference sequence). The V and J ends lost 3 bases and 4 bases respectively, with 22 bases between them. This CDR3 contains 18 residues.

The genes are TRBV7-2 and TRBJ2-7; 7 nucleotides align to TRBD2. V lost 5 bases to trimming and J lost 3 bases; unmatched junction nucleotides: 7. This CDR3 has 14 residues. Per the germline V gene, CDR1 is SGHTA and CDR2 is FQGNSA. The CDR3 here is CASSIARDYYEQYF. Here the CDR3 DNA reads TGTGCCAGCAGCATTGCCCGGGACTACTACGAGCAGTACTTC.

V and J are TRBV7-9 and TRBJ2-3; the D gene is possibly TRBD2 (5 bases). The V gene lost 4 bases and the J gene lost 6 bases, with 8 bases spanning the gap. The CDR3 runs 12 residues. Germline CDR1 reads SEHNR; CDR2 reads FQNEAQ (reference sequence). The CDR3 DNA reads TGTGCCAGCAGCTCTTCGGGGGATACGCAGTATTTT. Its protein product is CASSSSGDTQYF.